One sample yielded the 9 T cell receptor beta chains listed below, sequenced in a study of cytomegalovirus exposure and HLA in healthy donors. Both 60 Vbeta primers and 13 Jbeta primers went into the PCR. Measured with immunoSEQ multiplex PCR; TCRdb has only the in-frame clones, and not every one. Here the sample spans roughly 63,000 clones, over 60% being singletons. Input material: PBMCs. The source is a man aged 50 or older in good health and CMV-seropositive.

The J gene is TRBJ2-5, the V gene TRBV5-1; the D is unclear. CDR1 is SGHRS, CDR2 YFSETQ, per germline. V shed 5 bases and J shed 5 bases, with 13 bases lying between them. This CDR3 is 13 amino acids long. The CDR3 region is CASSQPPEETQYF. Here the CDR3 DNA reads TGCGCCAGCAGTCAGCCCCCGGAGGAGACCCAGTACTTC.

The chain joins TRBV7-2 to TRBJ2-6; D perhaps matches TRBD1 (6 bases). This CDR3 contains 18 residues. V was clipped by 1 base and J by 0 bases, with 13 bases between them. Germline V gene lookup returns CDR1 SGHTA and CDR2 FQGNSA. The CDR3 DNA reads TGTGCCAGCAGCTTAGGTGGGACACGAACCTCTGGGGCCAACGTCCTGACTTTC. Residues: CASSLGGTRTSGANVLTF.

The chain links TRBV7-2 to TRBJ2-5; TRBD2 agrees at 10 bases. V gave up 1 base and J gave up 0 bases; unmatched junction bases: 2. The CDR3 spans 16 residues. CDR1 and CDR2 from the germline V gene are SGHTA and FQGNSA. The CDR3 loop reads CASSLGAGGYQETQYF. The CDR3 region has the DNA TGTGCCAGCAGCTTAGGAGCGGGGGGGTACCAAGAGACCCAGTACTTC.

This chain joins TRBV7-3 and TRBJ2-2; D might be TRBD2 (6 bases). The germline V gene has CDR1 SGHTA and CDR2 FQGTGA. The V end was cut by 5 bases, the J end by 1 base, with 11 bases between. CDR3 size: 15 residues. The CDR3 loop reads CASSLVGGNTGELFF. In DNA, the CDR3 is TGTGCCAGCAGCCTGGTCGGGGGGAACACCGGGGAGCTGTTTTTT.

The gene calls are TRBV15 and TRBJ1-1; 10 bases fit TRBD1. Per germline, CDR1 LNHNV and CDR2 YYDKDF (reference sequence). The CDR3 totals 17 residues. The V gene end was trimmed by 0 bases and the J gene end by 8 bases; junction bases not matched to a gene: 12. The DNA of the CDR3 is TGTGCCACCAGCAGAGATTCCGCCGGGACAGGGGAACCCGAAGCTTTCTTT. It encodes CATSRDSAGTGEPEAFF.

V usage is TRBV10-3 and J usage is TRBJ2-5; 10 bases are a match to TRBD1. With 4 bases clipped from V and 5 bases from J, the junction kept 7 bases outside the gene matches. CDR3 length: 15 amino acids. Germline CDR1 and CDR2: ENHRY and SYGVKD. The CDR3 protein is CAISGRQGAGETQYF. CDR3 nucleotide sequence: TGTGCCATCAGTGGCCGACAGGGGGCGGGGGAGACCCAGTACTTC.

This clone was picked up a small number of times. The chain carries TRBV30 and TRBJ2-1; perhaps TRBD1 as D (6 bases). Germline loops: CDR1 GTSNPN, CDR2 SVGIG (reference sequence). The CDR3 is made up of 16 amino acids. V was clipped by 3 bases and J by 6 bases, with 21 bases between them. This CDR3 reads CAWSQGTPTGPNEQFF. The CDR3, as DNA: TGTGCCTGGAGCCAGGGGACACCAACAGGCCCCAATGAGCAGTTCTTC.

The rearrangement uses TRBV5-4 and TRBJ2-1, with a tentative D call TRBD1 (5 bases). V was trimmed by 1 base and J by 10 bases, leaving 12 bases between them. The CDR3 loop spans 13 amino acids. Germline V lookup: CDR1 SGHNT, CDR2 YYREEE (reference sequence). The CDR3 loop reads CASSLPQGDEQFF. The CDR3 DNA sequence: TGTGCCAGCAGCTTGCCTCAGGGTGACGAGCAGTTCTTC.

The chain carries TRBV6-6 and TRBJ1-1; tentative D call: TRBD1 (5 bases). The CDR3 is 15 amino acids. From germline, CDR1 is MNHNY and CDR2 SVGAGI (reference sequence). Between the trimmed V and J ends, which lost 1 base and 8 bases, there was a span of 17 bases. CDR3 protein: CASSYFETENSEAFF. The CDR3 nucleotides are TGTGCCAGCAGTTACTTCGAGACAGAGAACTCGGAAGCTTTCTTT.